These 3 T cell receptor beta chains originate from one sample sequenced in a study of cytomegalovirus exposure and HLA in healthy donors listed by TCRdb under 2017. Library prep was done by the immunoSEQ multiplex PCR assay. TCRdb took this table from immuneACCESS and kept in-frame rearrangements with V and J called. Such tables lack part of the clones; where checked against another copy, unresolved V genes explain under half of the gap, and the rest is unexplained. The sample includes about 150,000 clones, with 70% to 90% observed a single time. Clones ranked in the top ten supply 3% of the sample. The specimen sequenced was PBMCs. The receptors were sampled from a man younger than 35 in good health and CMV-seronegative.

Of note for this clone: The sample contains more than one DNA sequence encoding this CDR3. V usage is TRBV29-1 and J usage is TRBJ2-2; possibly TRBD1 for D (6 bases). Looked up from germline, CDR1 is SQVTM and CDR2 is ANQGSEA. V lost 3 bases to trimming and J lost 5 bases, with 10 bases between them. This CDR3 is 13 amino acids long. CDR3 protein: CSVDRGGTGELFF. Written as DNA, the CDR3 is TGCAGCGTTGACAGGGGTGGTACCGGGGAGCTGTTTTTT.

The chain has TRBV5-4 and TRBJ2-3; 16 bases match TRBD2. The CDR3 contains 16 residues. Germline loops: CDR1 SGHNT, CDR2 YYREEE (reference sequence). The ends lost 3 bases at V and 6 bases at J; junction bases unmatched: 4. The CDR3 spells CASSSGTSGGADTQYF. As DNA, the CDR3 is TGTGCCAGCAGCTCCGGGACTAGCGGGGGGGCGGATACGCAGTATTTT.

The chain is built from TRBV4-1 and TRBJ2-1, with 8 bases fitting TRBD2. Germline lookup yields CDR1 MGHRA and CDR2 YSYEKL. V lost 0 bases, J lost 2 bases, and 6 bases stayed unmatched. The CDR3 is 17 residues long. CDR3 protein: CASSQDLAGGPYNEQFF. In DNA, the CDR3 is TGCGCCAGCAGCCAAGACCTTGCGGGGGGCCCCTACAATGAGCAGTTCTTC.